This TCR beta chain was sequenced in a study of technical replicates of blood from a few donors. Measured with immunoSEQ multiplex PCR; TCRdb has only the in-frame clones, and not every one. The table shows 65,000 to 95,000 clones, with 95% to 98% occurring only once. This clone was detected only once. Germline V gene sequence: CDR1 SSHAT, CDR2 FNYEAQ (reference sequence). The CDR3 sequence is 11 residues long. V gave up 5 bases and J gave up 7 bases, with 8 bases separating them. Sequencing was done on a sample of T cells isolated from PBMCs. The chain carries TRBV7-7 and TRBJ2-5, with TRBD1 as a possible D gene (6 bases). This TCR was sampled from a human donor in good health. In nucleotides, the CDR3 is TGTGCCAGCAGCGAAGGGGGGACCCAGTACTTC. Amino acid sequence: CASSEGGTQYF.